These T cell receptor beta chains were read from a single sample in a study of blood T cell repertoires in COVID-19. Method: immunoSEQ multiplex PCR; TCRdb's copy keeps in-frame clones and lacks some. The data hold under 350,000 clones, with approximately 83% observed a single time. Sequencing was carried out using PBMCs or T cells enriched from blood (not recorded which). All receptors come from a woman in her 40s with acute COVID-19. CDR3s include the opening cysteine and the closing phenylalanine or tryptophan. A D gene is named only where the DNA matches it firmly. The listing skips clone size in some rows; elsewhere it reads once, few, many or a size class.

D gene,J gene,V gene,clone size,CDR3 DNA,CDR3 protein
-,TRBJ1-6,TRBV28,-,TGTGCCAGCACCCGACCGGGTGGCGCGCGGGTTCCCCTCCACTTT,CASTRPGGARVPLHF
TRBD1,TRBJ2-4,TRBV7-9,-,TGTGCCAGCAGTCCAGGACAGGGCGGGTTTGTGGCCAAAAACATTCAGTACTTC,CASSPGQGGFVAKNIQYF
TRBD1,TRBJ2-7,TRBV14,-,TGTGCCAGCAGCCGCACCGGGACAGGGAGCTACGAGCAGTACTTC,CASSRTGTGSYEQYF
TRBD1,TRBJ2-7,TRBV19,-,TGTGCCAGTAGTGCGGACAGGGGACTCTACGAGCAGTACTTC,CASSADRGLYEQYF
-,TRBJ1-4,TRBV5-6,many,TGTGCCAGCGGGCAGGGCCTTCAAGATGAAAAACTGTTTTTT,CASGQGLQDEKLFF
-,TRBJ1-4,TRBV7-9,-,TGTGCCAGCAGCTTAGTCGGGGACACAGCTTCAACTAATGAAAAACTGTTTTTT,CASSLVGDTASTNEKLFF
-,TRBJ2-1,TRBV27,-,TGTGCCAGCAGTTTACGCGGAGGGCCAATCCATGAGCAGTTCTTC,CASSLRGGPIHEQFF
-,TRBJ1-2,TRBV6-5,-,TGTGCCAGCAGTTACAGGGGCTCTAACTATGGCTACACCTTC,CASSYRGSNYGYTF
TRBD2,TRBJ2-3,TRBV19,-,TGTGCCAGCCGGACTAGCGGGAGGTCGGTTACGCAGTATTTT,CASRTSGRSVTQYF
-,TRBJ2-1,TRBV7-7,-,TGTGCCAGCAGCTTAAAACTCACAGGCTCCTACAATGAGCAGTTCTTC,CASSLKLTGSYNEQFF
TRBD2,TRBJ2-3,TRBV5-4,-,TGTGCCAGCAGCGACCCTAGCGGGCTAAGCACAGATACGCAGTATTTT,CASSDPSGLSTDTQYF
TRBD1,TRBJ1-5,TRBV6-5,-,TGTGCCAGCAGGGACAGGGTCTACAGCAATCAGCCCCAGCATTTT,CASRDRVYSNQPQHF
TRBD2,TRBJ2-1,TRBV6-5,few,TGTGCCAGCAGTTACGGGACTAGCGGGAGATGGAATGAGCAGTTCTTC,CASSYGTSGRWNEQFF
-,TRBJ2-3,TRBV12-3/TRBV12-4,-,TGTGCCAGCAGTTTCGGCGGGACAGATACGCAGTATTTT,CASSFGGTDTQYF
-,TRBJ2-7,TRBV4-3,-,TGCGCCAGCAGCCAAGATGGAACAGGGTCTAGGGAGCAGTACTTC,CASSQDGTGSREQYF
TRBD1,TRBJ1-6,TRBV5-8,-,TGTGCCAGCAGCGGTAAAACAGGGGGTGCCTATAATTCACCCCTCCACTTT,CASSGKTGGAYNSPLHF
TRBD1,TRBJ2-3,TRBV5-6,-,TGTGCCAGCAGCCCGGACAGGGGAGGCCCAGATACGCAGTATTTT,CASSPDRGGPDTQYF
-,TRBJ1-2,TRBV15,-,TGTGCCACCAGCAGACTATTGCCGGGATCTCACTATGGCTACACCTTC,CATSRLLPGSHYGYTF
-,TRBJ1-1,TRBV19,-,TGTGCCAGTAGCCCTGCGGGCACTGAAGCTTTCTTT,CASSPAGTEAFF
-,TRBJ1-1,TRBV18,-,TGTGCCAGCTCACCTATTATATTAGGGGCGGGAGGCACTGAAGCTTTCTTT,CASSPIILGAGGTEAFF
TRBD1,TRBJ1-1,TRBV6-5,-,TGTGCCAGCAGGACAGGGGAAGGTAACACTGAAGCTTTCTTT,CASRTGEGNTEAFF
TRBD1,TRBJ2-2,TRBV4-1,-,TGCGCCAGCAGCCGTCGCGACAGGGGAGGCACCGGGGAGCTGTTTTTT,CASSRRDRGGTGELFF
TRBD1,TRBJ2-1,TRBV10-3,-,TGTGCCATCAGTGGGGGGACAGGGGATGAGCAGTTCTTC,CAISGGTGDEQFF
TRBD2,TRBJ2-1,TRBV5-1,-,TGCGCCAGCAGCCAAAATACGGGGGGTCATGAGCAGTTCTTC,CASSQNTGGHEQFF
TRBD1,TRBJ2-3,TRBV9,-,TGTGCCAGCAGGAAAGGACAGGGGGCAGATACGCAGTATTTT,CASRKGQGADTQYF
-,TRBJ1-2,TRBV4-2,-,TGTGCCAGCAGCCCTTCGTTGATGACAGGCCGCTCGGTTTATGGCTACACCTTC,CASSPSLMTGRSVYGYTF
TRBD1,TRBJ1-2,TRBV4-2,-,TGTGCCAGCAGCCAAGATCTGGCAGGGGGGAACTATGGCTACACCTTC,CASSQDLAGGNYGYTF
-,TRBJ2-2,TRBV2,-,TGTGCCAGCAGTATAGACGGGGCCGGGGAGCTGTTTTTT,CASSIDGAGELFF
TRBD2,TRBJ2-2,TRBV5-4,-,TGTGCCAGCAGCCCTGGACTAGCGGGAGTCACCGGGGAGCTGTTTTTT,CASSPGLAGVTGELFF
TRBD1,TRBJ2-5,TRBV7-3,-,TGTGCCAGTGGACAGGGGGGAGAGACCCAGTACTTC,CASGQGGETQYF
TRBD1,TRBJ1-5,TRBV20-1,-,TGCAGTGCTAGTGGGGACAGGTCTGATCAGCCCCAGCATTTT,CSASGDRSDQPQHF
-,TRBJ1-1,TRBV19,-,TGTGCCAGTAGTCCCCTACGACAGCGCGAAGCTTTCTTT,CASSPLRQREAFF
-,TRBJ1-3,TRBV19,-,TGTGCCAGTAGTAGGGCAGAAGGAAACACCATATATTTT,CASSRAEGNTIYF
-,TRBJ1-2,TRBV7-9,-,TGTGCCAGCAGGCCGAGACAGATAAGAGAAGCTAACTATGGCTACACCTTC,CASRPRQIREANYGYTF
-,TRBJ2-7,TRBV7-2,-,TGTGCCAGCAGCTTTCTCCAGTCCTACGAGCAGTACTTC,CASSFLQSYEQYF
-,TRBJ2-1,TRBV7-6,once,TGTGCCAGCAGCTTAGAGGGGACTCCCTCCTACAATGAGCAGTTCTTC,CASSLEGTPSYNEQFF
-,TRBJ1-1,TRBV28,few,TGTGCCAGCAGCTCAGGGAAAACTGAAGCTTTCTTT,CASSSGKTEAFF
-,TRBJ1-3,TRBV28,-,TGTGCCAGCAGTTTCCACGACAGGGGAAACACCATATATTTT,CASSFHDRGNTIYF
-,TRBJ2-5,TRBV29-1,-,TGCAGCGTCCCGACCGGCTCAGGGAAAGAGACCCAGTACTTC,CSVPTGSGKETQYF
-,TRBJ2-2,TRBV7-3,-,TGTGCCAGCGGGACAACAAACACCGGGGAGCTGTTTTTT,CASGTTNTGELFF
TRBD2,TRBJ2-7,TRBV3-1/TRBV3-2,-,TGTGCCAGCAGCCAAGGACCGGGACTAGCGGCCCATCGGGGATCCGAGCAGTACTTC,CASSQGPGLAAHRGSEQYF
-,TRBJ2-1,TRBV21-1,-,TGTGCCAGCAGCAGCGGGAGGGCTTACAATGAGCAGTTCTTC,CASSSGRAYNEQFF
TRBD2,TRBJ2-5,TRBV3-1/TRBV3-2,-,TGTGCCAGCGAATCTAGCGGGGGGGCCAGTGGTTTTAAGACCCAGTACTTC,CASESSGGASGFKTQYF
-,TRBJ1-1,TRBV2,-,TGTGCCAGCAGTGAGTCTTTGGGGCAGGGCGCTGAAGCTTTCTTT,CASSESLGQGAEAFF
-,TRBJ1-1,TRBV11-2,-,TGTGCCAGCAGCTTGAAAATCAGGGGTCGGAACACTGAAGCTTTCTTT,CASSLKIRGRNTEAFF
-,TRBJ1-1,TRBV19,once,TGTGCCAGTAGTATAACGAGGAACACTGAAGCTTTCTTT,CASSITRNTEAFF
-,TRBJ1-1,TRBV19,-,TGTGCCAGTAGTATAGGTTGGAGACGATCAATGAACACTGAAGCTTTCTTT,CASSIGWRRSMNTEAFF
-,TRBJ1-5,TRBV4-3,-,TGCGCCAGCAGCCAAGATCGTTTTGTTACAGGTTCGAATCAGCCCCAGCATTTT,CASSQDRFVTGSNQPQHF
TRBD1,TRBJ2-5,TRBV5-4,-,TGTGCCGCAGGACAGGGGGCACAAGAGACCCAGTACTTC,CAAGQGAQETQYF
-,TRBJ2-2,TRBV5-1,-,TGCGCCAGCAGCCCCCCAGGGAACACCGGGGAGCTGTTTTTT,CASSPPGNTGELFF
-,TRBJ2-5,TRBV21-1,-,TGTGCCAGCAGCAAAGAACGGTCCTTACCGGAGACCCAGTACTTC,CASSKERSLPETQYF
TRBD1,TRBJ1-1,TRBV29-1,-,TGCAGCGTTCCTATGGGACAGGCCGTGGATGAAGCTTTCTTT,CSVPMGQAVDEAFF
-,TRBJ2-7,TRBV24-1,-,TGTGCCACCAGTGATTTGCGCGGGAACGAGCAGTACTTC,CATSDLRGNEQYF
-,TRBJ1-6,TRBV18,-,TGTGCCAGCTCACTAACCAATACCAACAGGTATCGAAATTCACCCCTCCACTTT,CASSLTNTNRYRNSPLHF
-,TRBJ1-1,TRBV28,-,TGTGCCAGCCACTCACCCAGATCACGGGATACTGAAGCTTTCTTT,CASHSPRSRDTEAFF
TRBD1,TRBJ2-7,TRBV28,-,TGTGCCAGCAGTGTCGGGACAGGGAGTCCCTACGAGCAGTACTTC,CASSVGTGSPYEQYF
TRBD1,TRBJ2-3,TRBV6-4,-,TGTGCCAGCAGTGAACGACAGGGCCCAGATACGCAGTATTTT,CASSERQGPDTQYF
-,TRBJ2-2,TRBV5-1,-,TGCGCCAGCAGCTTGACAACCGGGGAGCTGTTTTTT,CASSLTTGELFF
TRBD2,TRBJ2-1,TRBV28,-,TGTGCCAGCAGTTGGAGAACTAGCGGGAACAATGAGCAGTTCTTC,CASSWRTSGNNEQFF